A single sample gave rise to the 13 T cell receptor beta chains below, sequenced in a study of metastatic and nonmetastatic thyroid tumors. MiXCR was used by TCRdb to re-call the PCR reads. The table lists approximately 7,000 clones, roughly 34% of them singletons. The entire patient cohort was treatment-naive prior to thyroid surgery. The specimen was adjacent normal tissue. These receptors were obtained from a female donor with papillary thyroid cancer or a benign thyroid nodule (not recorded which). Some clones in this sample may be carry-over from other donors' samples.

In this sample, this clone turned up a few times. For the CDR3, the DNA is TGTGCCAGCAGCCTGGGGGTCTCTAGCACAGATACGCAGTATTTT. This encodes CASSLGVSSTDTQYF. V is TRBV12-3 or TRBV12-4 and J is TRBJ2-3, with D perhaps given as TRBD1 or TRBD2 (5 bases each). V dropped 6 bases and J dropped 0 bases, with 13 bases sitting between them. This CDR3 region has 15 residues.

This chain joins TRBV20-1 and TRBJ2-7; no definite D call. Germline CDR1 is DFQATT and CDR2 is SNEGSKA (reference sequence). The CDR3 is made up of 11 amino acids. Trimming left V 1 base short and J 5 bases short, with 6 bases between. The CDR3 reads CSARARDEQYF. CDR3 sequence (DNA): TGCAGTGCTAGAGCTCGGGACGAGCAGTACTTC.

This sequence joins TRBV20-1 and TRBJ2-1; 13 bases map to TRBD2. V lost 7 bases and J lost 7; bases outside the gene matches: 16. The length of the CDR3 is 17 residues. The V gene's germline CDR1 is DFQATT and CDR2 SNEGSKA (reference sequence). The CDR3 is CSVNGLAGVVNENEQFF. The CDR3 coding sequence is TGCAGTGTCAACGGACTAGCGGGAGTAGTAAACGAAAATGAGCAGTTCTTC.

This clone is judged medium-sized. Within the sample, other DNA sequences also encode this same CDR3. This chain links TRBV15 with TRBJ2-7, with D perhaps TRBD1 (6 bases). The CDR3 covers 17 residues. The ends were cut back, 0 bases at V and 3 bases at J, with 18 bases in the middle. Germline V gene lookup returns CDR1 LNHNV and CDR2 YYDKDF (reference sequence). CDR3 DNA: TGTGCCACCAGCAGAGATCGCGGACAGAGTCTAATCTACGAGCAGTACTTC. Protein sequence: CATSRDRGQSLIYEQYF.

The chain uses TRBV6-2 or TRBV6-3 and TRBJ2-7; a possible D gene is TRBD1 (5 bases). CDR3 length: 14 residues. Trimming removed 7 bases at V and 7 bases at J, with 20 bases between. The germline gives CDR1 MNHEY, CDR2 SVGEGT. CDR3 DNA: TGTGCCAGCAAATCCAAAAATTTCGACAGAGAGCAGTACTTC. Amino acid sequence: CASKSKNFDREQYF.

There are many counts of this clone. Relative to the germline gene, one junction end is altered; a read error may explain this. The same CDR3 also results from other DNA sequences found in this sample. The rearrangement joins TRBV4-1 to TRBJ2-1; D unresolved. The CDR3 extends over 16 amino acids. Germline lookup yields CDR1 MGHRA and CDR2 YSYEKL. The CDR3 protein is CASSLPKGRLSNEQFF. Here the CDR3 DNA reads TGCGCCAGCAGCCTCCCTAAGGGTCGACTCTCCAATGAACAGTTCTTC.

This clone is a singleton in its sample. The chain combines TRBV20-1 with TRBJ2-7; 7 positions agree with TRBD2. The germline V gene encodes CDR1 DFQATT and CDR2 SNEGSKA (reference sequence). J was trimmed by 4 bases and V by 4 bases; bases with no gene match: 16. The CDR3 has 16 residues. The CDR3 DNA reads TGCAGTGCTAATCCCCCCCCGGGACTACAAAAGTACGAGCAGTACTTC. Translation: CSANPPPGLQKYEQYF.

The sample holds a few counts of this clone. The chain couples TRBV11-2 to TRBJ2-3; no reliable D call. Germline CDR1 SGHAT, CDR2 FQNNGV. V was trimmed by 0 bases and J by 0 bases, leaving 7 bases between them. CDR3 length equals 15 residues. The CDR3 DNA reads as TGTGCCAGCAGCTTAGATTACACTAGCACAGATACGCAGTATTTT. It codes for CASSLDYTSTDTQYF.

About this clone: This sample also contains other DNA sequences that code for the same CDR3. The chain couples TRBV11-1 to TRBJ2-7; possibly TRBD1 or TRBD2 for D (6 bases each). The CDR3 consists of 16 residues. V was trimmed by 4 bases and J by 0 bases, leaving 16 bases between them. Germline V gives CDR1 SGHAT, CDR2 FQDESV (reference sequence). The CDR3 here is CASSSPGAGSSYEQYF. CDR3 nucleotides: TGTGCCAGCAGCTCCCCAGGGGCGGGGAGCTCCTACGAGCAGTACTTC.

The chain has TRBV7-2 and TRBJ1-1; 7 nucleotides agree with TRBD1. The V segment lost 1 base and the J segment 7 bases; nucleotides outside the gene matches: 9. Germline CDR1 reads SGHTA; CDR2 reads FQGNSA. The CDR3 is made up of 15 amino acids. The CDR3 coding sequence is TGTGCCAGCAGCTTAGAGAAGGGGGCGCAAGGTGAAGCTTTCTTT. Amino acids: CASSLEKGAQGEAFF. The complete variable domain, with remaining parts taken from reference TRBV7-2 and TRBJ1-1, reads GAGVSQSPSNKVTEKGKDVELRCDPISGHTALYWYRQSLGQGLEFLIYFQGNSAPDKSGLPSDRFSAERTGGSVSTLTIQRTQQEDSAVYLCASSLEKGAQGEAFFGQGTRLTVV.

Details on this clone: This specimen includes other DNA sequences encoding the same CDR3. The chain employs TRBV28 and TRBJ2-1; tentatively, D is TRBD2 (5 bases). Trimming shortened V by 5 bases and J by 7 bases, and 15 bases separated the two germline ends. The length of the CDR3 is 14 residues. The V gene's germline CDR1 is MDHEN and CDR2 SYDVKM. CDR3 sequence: CASSPRSGWNEQFF. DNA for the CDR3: TGTGCCAGCAGTCCCCGTTCGGGATGGAATGAGCAGTTCTTC.

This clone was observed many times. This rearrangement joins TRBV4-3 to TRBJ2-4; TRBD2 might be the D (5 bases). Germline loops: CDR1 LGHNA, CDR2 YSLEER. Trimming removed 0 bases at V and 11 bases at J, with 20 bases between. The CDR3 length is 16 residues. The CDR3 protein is CASSQDLDTEVYVQYF. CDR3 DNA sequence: TGCGCCAGCAGCCAAGATCTGGATACGGAGGTATATGTTCAGTACTTC.

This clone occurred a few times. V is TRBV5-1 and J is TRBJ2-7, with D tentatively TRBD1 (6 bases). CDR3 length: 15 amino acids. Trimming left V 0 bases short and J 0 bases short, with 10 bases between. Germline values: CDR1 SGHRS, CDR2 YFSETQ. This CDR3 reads CASSLAQGSSYEQYF. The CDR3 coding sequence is TGCGCCAGCAGCTTGGCCCAGGGGAGCTCCTACGAGCAGTACTTC.